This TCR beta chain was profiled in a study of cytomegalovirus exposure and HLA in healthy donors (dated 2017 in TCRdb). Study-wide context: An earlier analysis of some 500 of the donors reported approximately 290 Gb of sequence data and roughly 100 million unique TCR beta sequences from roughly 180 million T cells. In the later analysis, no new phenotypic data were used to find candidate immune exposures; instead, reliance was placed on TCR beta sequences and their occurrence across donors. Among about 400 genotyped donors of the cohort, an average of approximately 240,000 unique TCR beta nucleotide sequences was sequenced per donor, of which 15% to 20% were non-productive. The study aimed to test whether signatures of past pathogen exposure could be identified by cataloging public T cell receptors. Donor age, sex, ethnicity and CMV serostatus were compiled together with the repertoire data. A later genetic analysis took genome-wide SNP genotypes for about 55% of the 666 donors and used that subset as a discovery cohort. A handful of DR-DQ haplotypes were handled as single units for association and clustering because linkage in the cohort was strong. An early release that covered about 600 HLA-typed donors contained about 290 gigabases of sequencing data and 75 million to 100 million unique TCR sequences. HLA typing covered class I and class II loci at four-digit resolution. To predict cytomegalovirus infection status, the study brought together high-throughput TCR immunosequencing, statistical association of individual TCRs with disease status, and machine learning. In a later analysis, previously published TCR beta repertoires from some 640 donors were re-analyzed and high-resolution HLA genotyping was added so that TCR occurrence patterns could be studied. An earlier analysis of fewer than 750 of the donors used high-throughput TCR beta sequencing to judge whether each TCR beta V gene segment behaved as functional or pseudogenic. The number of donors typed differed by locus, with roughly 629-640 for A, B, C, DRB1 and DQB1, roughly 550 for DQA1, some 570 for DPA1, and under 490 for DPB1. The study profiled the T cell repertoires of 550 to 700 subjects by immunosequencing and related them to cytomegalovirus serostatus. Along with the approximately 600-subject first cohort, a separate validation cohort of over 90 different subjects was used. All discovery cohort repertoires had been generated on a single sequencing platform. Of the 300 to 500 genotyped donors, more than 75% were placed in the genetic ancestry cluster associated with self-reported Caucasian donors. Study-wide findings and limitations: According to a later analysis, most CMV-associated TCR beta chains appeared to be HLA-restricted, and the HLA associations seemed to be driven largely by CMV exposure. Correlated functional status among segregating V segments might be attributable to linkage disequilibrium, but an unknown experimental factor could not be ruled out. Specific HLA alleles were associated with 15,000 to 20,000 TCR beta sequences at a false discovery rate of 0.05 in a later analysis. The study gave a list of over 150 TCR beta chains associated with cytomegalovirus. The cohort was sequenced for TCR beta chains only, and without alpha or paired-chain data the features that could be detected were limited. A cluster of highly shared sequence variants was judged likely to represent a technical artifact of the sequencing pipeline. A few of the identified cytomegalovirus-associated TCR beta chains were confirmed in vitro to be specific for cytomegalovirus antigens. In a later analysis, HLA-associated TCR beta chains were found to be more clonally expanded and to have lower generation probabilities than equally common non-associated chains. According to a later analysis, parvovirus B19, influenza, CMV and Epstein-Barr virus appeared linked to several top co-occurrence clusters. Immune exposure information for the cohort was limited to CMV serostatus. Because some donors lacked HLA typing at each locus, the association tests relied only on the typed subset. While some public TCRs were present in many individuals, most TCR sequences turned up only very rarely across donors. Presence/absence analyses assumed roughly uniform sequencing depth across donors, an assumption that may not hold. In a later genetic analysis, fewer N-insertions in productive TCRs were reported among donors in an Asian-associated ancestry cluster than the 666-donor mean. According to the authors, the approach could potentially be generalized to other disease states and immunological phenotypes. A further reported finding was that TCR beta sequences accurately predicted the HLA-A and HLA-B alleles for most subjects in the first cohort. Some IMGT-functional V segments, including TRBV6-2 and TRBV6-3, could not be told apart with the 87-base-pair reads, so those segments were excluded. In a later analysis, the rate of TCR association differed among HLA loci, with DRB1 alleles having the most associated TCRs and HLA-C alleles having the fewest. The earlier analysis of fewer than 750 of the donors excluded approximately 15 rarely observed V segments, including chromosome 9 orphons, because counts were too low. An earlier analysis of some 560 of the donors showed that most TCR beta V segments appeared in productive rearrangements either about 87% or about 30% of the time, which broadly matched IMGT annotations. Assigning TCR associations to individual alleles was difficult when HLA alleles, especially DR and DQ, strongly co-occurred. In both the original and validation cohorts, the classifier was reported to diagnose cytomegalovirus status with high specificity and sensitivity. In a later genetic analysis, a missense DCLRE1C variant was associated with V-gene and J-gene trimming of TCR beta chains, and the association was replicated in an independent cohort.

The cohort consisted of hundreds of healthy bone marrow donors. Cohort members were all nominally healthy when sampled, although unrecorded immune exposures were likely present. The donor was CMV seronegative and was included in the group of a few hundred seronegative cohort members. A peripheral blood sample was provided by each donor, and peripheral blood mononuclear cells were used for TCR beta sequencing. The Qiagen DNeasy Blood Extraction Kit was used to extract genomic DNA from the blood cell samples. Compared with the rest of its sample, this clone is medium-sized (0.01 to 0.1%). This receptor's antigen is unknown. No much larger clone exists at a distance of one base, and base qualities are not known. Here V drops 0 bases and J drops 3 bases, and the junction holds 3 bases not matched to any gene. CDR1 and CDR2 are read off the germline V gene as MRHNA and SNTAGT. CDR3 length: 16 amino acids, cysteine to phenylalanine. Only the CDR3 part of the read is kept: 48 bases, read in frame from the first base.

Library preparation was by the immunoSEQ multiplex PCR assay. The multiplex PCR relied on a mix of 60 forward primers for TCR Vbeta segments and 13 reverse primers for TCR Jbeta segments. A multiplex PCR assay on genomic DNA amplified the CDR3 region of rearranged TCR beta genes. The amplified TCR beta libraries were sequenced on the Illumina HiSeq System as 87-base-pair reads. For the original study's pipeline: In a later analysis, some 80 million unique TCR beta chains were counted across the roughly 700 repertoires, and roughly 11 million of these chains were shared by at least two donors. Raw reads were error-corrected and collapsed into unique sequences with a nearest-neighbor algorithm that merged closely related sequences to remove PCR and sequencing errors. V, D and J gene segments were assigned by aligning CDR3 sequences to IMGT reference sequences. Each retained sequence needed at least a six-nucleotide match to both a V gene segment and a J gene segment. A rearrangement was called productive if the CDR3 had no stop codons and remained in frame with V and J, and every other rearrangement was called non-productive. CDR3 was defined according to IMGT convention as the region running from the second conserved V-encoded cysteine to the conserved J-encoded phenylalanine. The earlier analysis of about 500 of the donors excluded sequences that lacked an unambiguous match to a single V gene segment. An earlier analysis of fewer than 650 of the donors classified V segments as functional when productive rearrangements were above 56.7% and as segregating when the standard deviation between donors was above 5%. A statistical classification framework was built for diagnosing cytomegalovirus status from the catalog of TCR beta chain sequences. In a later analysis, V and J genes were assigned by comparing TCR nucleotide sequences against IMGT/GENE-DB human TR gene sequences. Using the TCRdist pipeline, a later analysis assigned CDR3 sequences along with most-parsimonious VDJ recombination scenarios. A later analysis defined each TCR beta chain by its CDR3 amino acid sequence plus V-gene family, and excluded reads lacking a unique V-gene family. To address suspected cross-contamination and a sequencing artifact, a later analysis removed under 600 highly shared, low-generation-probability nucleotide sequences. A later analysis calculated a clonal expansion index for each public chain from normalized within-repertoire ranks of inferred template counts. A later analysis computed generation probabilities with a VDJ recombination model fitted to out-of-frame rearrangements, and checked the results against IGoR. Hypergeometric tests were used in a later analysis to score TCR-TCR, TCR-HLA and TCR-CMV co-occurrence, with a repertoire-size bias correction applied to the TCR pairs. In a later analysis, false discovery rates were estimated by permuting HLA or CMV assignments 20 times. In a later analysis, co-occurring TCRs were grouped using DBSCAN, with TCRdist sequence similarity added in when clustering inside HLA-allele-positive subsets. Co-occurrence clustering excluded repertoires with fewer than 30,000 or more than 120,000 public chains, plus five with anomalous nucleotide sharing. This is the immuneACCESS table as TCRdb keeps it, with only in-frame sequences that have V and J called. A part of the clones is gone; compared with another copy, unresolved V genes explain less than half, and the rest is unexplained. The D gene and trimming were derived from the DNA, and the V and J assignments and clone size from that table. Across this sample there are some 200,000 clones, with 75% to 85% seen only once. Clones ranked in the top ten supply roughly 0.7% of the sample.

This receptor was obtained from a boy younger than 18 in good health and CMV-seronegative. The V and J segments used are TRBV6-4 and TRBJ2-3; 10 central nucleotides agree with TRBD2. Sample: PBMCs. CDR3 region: CASSDSSGGGTDTQYF. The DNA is TGTGCCAGCAGTGACTCAAGCGGGGGGGGAACAGATACGCAGTATTTT.